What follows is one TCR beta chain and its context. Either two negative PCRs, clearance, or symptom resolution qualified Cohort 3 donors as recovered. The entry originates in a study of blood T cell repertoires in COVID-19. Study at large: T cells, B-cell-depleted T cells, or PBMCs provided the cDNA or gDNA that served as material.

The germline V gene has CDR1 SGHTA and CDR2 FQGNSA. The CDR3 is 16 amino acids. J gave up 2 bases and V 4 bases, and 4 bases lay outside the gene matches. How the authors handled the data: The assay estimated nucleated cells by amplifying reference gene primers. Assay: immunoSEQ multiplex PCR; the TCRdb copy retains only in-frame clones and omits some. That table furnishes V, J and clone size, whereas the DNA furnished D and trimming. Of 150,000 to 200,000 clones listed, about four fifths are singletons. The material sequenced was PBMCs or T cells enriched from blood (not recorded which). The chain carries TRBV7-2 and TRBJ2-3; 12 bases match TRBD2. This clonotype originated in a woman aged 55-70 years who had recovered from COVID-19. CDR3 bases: TGTGCCAGCAGCTCCGGACTAGCGGGGTTCACAGATACGCAGTATTTT. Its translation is CASSSGLAGFTDTQYF. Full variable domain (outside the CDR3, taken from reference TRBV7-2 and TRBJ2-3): GAGVSQSPSNKVTEKGKDVELRCDPISGHTALYWYRQSLGQGLEFLIYFQGNSAPDKSGLPSDRFSAERTGGSVSTLTIQRTQQEDSAVYLCASSSGLAGFTDTQYFGPGTRLTVL.